The 13 T cell receptor beta chains reported below all come from one sample, sequenced in a study of cytomegalovirus exposure and HLA in healthy donors. Primers for the PCR totalled 60 Vbeta and 13 Jbeta. Method: immunoSEQ multiplex PCR; TCRdb's copy keeps in-frame clones and lacks some. The data show 130,000 or so clones, about 8.5% seen once. The sequenced sample was PBMCs. All receptors derive from a middle-aged man in good health and CMV-seronegative.

In its sample, this clone ranks as medium-sized (0.01 to 0.1%). The rearrangement uses TRBV10-3 and TRBJ2-2; TRBD1 aligns across 7 bases. The ends lost 10 bases at V and 3 bases at J; junction bases unmatched: 8. Germline CDR1 and CDR2: ENHRY and SYGVKD. The CDR3 covers 14 residues. CDR3 in DNA: TGTGCCACACAGGGGATAGGTCACACCGGGGAGCTGTTTTTT. Amino acids: CATQGIGHTGELFF.

This clone was detected a few times. The V gene is TRBV2, the J gene TRBJ1-6, with a possible D match to TRBD1 (6 bases). CDR1 and CDR2 from the germline V gene are SNHLY and FYNNEI. CDR3 length equals 13 residues. Trimming shortened V by 6 bases and J by 14 bases, and 17 bases separated the two germline ends. The CDR3 loop is CASRPTGTITLHF. The CDR3 DNA is TGTGCCAGCAGGCCCACAGGGACTATCACCCTCCACTTT.

The genes are TRBV6-5 and TRBJ2-5; TRBD2 matches at 11 bases. CDR1 and CDR2 from the germline V gene are MNHEY and SVGAGI. The ends lost 1 base at V and 3 bases at J; junction bases unmatched: 4. The CDR3 has 16 residues. The CDR3, as DNA: TGTGCCAGCAGTTACTTTAGCGGGGGGGCGGAAGAGACCCAGTACTTC. Its protein product is CASSYFSGGAEETQYF.

The rearrangement uses TRBV5-1 and TRBJ2-2; the match to TRBD1 covers 9 bases. The CDR3 covers 16 residues. The germline gives CDR1 SGHRS, CDR2 YFSETQ. V lost 0 bases to trimming and J lost 4 bases; unmatched junction nucleotides: 4. The CDR3: CASSLAGTGITGELFF. In nucleotides, the CDR3 is TGCGCCAGCAGCTTGGCCGGGACAGGGATCACCGGGGAGCTGTTTTTT.

The V and J genes are TRBV2 and TRBJ1-2, with no clear D. Germline V gene lookup returns CDR1 SNHLY and CDR2 FYNNEI. Trimming removed 6 bases from V and 8 bases from J, with 10 bases in between. The CDR3 covers 11 residues. CDR3 amino acids: CASSRLQGYTF. The CDR3 coding sequence is TGTGCCAGCAGCAGGCTCCAAGGCTACACCTTC.

The chain is built from TRBV11-2 and TRBJ2-7, with a tentative D call TRBD2 (7 bases). Germline CDR1 and CDR2: SGHAT and FQNNGV. The CDR3 is 15 residues long. V shed 1 base and J shed 5 bases, with 15 bases lying between them. This CDR3 is CASSLGGGHINEQYF. In DNA, the CDR3 is TGTGCCAGCAGCTTAGGGGGGGGGCATATTAACGAGCAGTACTTC. Using reference TRBV11-2 and TRBJ2-7 for the parts outside the CDR3, the full variable domain is EAGVAQSPRYKIIEKRQSVAFWCNPISGHATLYWYQQILGQGPKLLIQFQNNGVVDDSQLPKDRFSAERLKGVDSTLKIQPAKLEDSAVYLCASSLGGGHINEQYFGPGTRLTVT.

This clone was observed a few times. The chain joins TRBV27 to TRBJ1-6, with 10 positions matching TRBD1. Trimming took 5 bases from V and 9 from J; bases not matched to a gene: 4. The CDR3 consists of 14 residues. Germline V CDR1 and CDR2: MNHEY, SMNVEV (reference sequence). CDR3 protein: CASSPGQGLSPLHF. CDR3 sequence (DNA): TGTGCCAGCAGTCCGGGACAGGGGCTTTCACCCCTCCACTTT.

This clone was observed a handful of times. This chain uses TRBV28 with TRBJ1-5; D uncertain. Between the trimmed V and J ends, which lost 3 bases and 1 base, there was a span of 7 bases. CDR1 and CDR2 (germline): MDHEN, SYDVKM. This CDR3 contains 14 residues. Here the CDR3 DNA reads TGTGCCAGCAGTTTCGCGGGGAGCAATCAGCCCCAGCATTTT. Translated: CASSFAGSNQPQHF.

This clone was seen a few times. The junction departs from germline at one end; a sequencing error may be responsible. The chain carries TRBV7-6 and TRBJ2-5; D might be TRBD2 (7 bases). The CDR3 has 16 amino acids. Germline CDR1 reads SGHVS; CDR2 reads FNYEAQ. DNA of the CDR3: TGTGCCAGCAGCTCGGCGGGGGCCCTCCCCCAAGAGACCCGGTACTTC. Translated, it gives CASSSAGALPQETRYF.

This chain joins TRBV11-2 and TRBJ1-6, with TRBD1 as a possible D gene (6 bases). CDR1 SGHAT and CDR2 FQNNGV come from the germline V gene. The CDR3 covers 16 residues. V lost 1 base, J lost 7 bases, and 14 bases lay in between. The CDR3 coding sequence is TGTGCCAGCAGCTTAGGATTGGCGGGGGCAAATTCACCCCTCCACTTT. Its protein product is CASSLGLAGANSPLHF.

The chain recombines TRBV27 with TRBJ2-5, with 12 bases identical to TRBD2. CDR3 size: 15 residues. Per germline, CDR1 MNHEY and CDR2 SMNVEV (reference sequence). Trimming cost V 5 bases and J 4 bases; bases outside gene matches: 5. The CDR3 nucleotides read TGTGCCAGCAGTACCCTAGCGGGGGGGCCAGAGACCCAGTACTTC. This codes for CASSTLAGGPETQYF.

The V gene is TRBV28, the J gene TRBJ1-1; possibly TRBD1 for D (6 bases). CDR1 MDHEN and CDR2 SYDVKM come from the germline V gene. Trimming removed 2 bases at V and 0 bases at J, with 22 bases between. The CDR3 sequence is 19 residues long. CDR3 in DNA: TGTGCCAGCAGTTTAGTGGGGTTTCGGACAGCCACACTGAACACTGAAGCTTTCTTT. It yields the protein CASSLVGFRTATLNTEAFF.

The chain uses TRBV28 and TRBJ2-7; no definite D call. This CDR3 comprises 14 residues. The germline V and J ends were trimmed by 4 bases and 4 bases, with 14 bases remaining between them. The germline V gene encodes CDR1 MDHEN and CDR2 SYDVKM. The CDR3 spells CASSSYPSFYEQYF. The DNA of the CDR3 is TGTGCCAGCAGTTCCTACCCGTCTTTTTACGAGCAGTACTTC.